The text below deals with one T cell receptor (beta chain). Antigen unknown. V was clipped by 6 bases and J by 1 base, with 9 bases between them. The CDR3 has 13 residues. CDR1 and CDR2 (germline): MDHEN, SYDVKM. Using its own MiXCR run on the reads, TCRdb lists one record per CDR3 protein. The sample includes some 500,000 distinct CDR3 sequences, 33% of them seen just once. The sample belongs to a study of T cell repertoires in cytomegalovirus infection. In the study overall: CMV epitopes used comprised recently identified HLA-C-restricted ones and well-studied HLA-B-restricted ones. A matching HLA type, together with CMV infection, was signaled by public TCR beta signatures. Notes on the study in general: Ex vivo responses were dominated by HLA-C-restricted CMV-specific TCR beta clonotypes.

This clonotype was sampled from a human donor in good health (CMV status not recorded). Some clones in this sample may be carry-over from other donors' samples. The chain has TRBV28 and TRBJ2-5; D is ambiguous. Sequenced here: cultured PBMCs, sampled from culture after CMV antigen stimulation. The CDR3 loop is CASRPLPQETQYF. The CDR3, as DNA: TGTGCCAGCAGGCCCCTCCCCCAAGAGACCCAGTACTTC.